The rows below give T cell receptor beta chains drawn from one sample of a study of T-cell reconstitution after alpha-beta-depleted transplantation in children. Each CDR3 protein gets one entry after TCRdb re-called the PCR reads with MiXCR. The table shows approximately 520,000 distinct CDR3 sequences, with around a third occurring only once. Sequenced here: PBMCs from the stem cell graft donor, sampled from the stem cell graft. Receptors originate from a human donor who donated a stem cell graft to a child with aplastic anemia. CDR3s include the opening cysteine and the closing phenylalanine or tryptophan. Fields, in order: V gene, J gene, CDR3 protein.

>TRBV7-2|TRBJ2-1
CASTLSHGSNEQFF
>TRBV5-6|TRBJ2-5
CASSLVSTPRGTQYF
>TRBV7-2|TRBJ1-2
CASSWRGGGRDYGYTF
>TRBV7-2|TRBJ2-3
CASSPEGSTYTQYF
>TRBV6-5|TRBJ2-1
CASSSPGWVEQFF
>TRBV7-2|TRBJ2-7
CASSFYQGAYEQYF
>TRBV7-9|TRBJ2-3
CASSSAELHTQYF
>TRBV24-1|TRBJ1-1
CATSADPGTGGSPLEAFF
>TRBV27|TRBJ2-5
CASSLGTGLQETQYF
>TRBV12-3/TRBV12-4|TRBJ1-4
CASRRQGLPNEKLFF
>TRBV14|TRBJ2-7
CASSQGWEQYF
>TRBV4-3|TRBJ2-1
CASSHSPDEQFF
>TRBV12-3/TRBV12-4|TRBJ1-1
CASSSRTGVTEAFF
>TRBV12-3/TRBV12-4|TRBJ1-1
CASSSRTGGPEAFF
>TRBV12-3/TRBV12-4|TRBJ1-1
CASSINRGHTEAFF
>TRBV4-2|TRBJ1-1
CASSHWGTEAFF
>TRBV24-1|TRBJ2-1
CATSEGTRLTLRNEQFF
>TRBV10-3|TRBJ1-1
CAISEKGQGSTEAFF
>TRBV6-5|TRBJ2-7
CASSYDTGAYEQYF
>TRBV29-1|TRBJ1-2
CSVQRGVNYGYTF
>TRBV20-1|TRBJ1-1
CSARDWRGGNTEAFF
>TRBV6-5|TRBJ2-7
CASSYSSRGSVYEQYF
>TRBV7-9|TRBJ2-3
CASRQGSSTDTQYF
>TRBV20-1|TRBJ2-1
CSARAGLGYNEQFF
>TRBV19|TRBJ1-4
CASSIGTVNEKLFF
>TRBV11-2|TRBJ2-5
CASSSWGMRLAPQETQYF
>TRBV5-1|TRBJ1-2
CASSSGQPQYGYTF
>TRBV12-3/TRBV12-4|TRBJ1-2
CASVPDPGEGYTF
>TRBV20-1|TRBJ2-2
CSARWSGNTGELFF
>TRBV5-1|TRBJ2-1
CASSATSGRAYEQFF
>TRBV10-3|TRBJ2-7
CAISSRDTLSYEQYF
>TRBV28|TRBJ2-1
CASSLRGPAYNEQFF
>TRBV7-8|TRBJ2-2
CASSLVGLAAFAGELFF
>TRBV12-3/TRBV12-4|TRBJ2-1
CASRLAGGRGSYNEQFF
>TRBV7-2|TRBJ2-7
CASSPKPAPYEQYF
>TRBV18|TRBJ1-1
CASSPDLNTEAFF
>TRBV12-3/TRBV12-4|TRBJ1-5
CASRNPLTGGNQPQHF
>TRBV14|TRBJ2-5
CASSQVYLQETQYF
>TRBV5-6|TRBJ2-5
CASSLGTSGSGETQYF
>TRBV6-1|TRBJ2-1
CASSEVSFRDPEGNEQFF
>TRBV12-3/TRBV12-4|TRBJ1-2
CASSPTPDKHGYTF
>TRBV9|TRBJ2-2
CASSVARRGAGEPFF
>TRBV11-1|TRBJ2-7
CASSLSRDYTYEQYF
>TRBV20-1|TRBJ2-5
CSGDTVSGGSQETQYF